Each of the 9 T cell receptor beta chains below was sequenced from the same sample in a study of blood T cell repertoires in COVID-19. The table came from immunoSEQ multiplex PCR; TCRdb's copy has only in-frame clones and leaves some out. The sample shows tens of thousands of clones, 88% of them seen only once. The specimen sequenced was peripheral blood. Receptors originate from a human donor in a cohort sampled during active COVID-19.

The chain recombines TRBV28 with TRBJ1-2, with 10 bases that match TRBD1. Germline CDR1 and CDR2: MDHEN and SYDVKM. Unmatched junction bases numbered 3, after V lost 9 bases and J lost 5 bases. CDR3 length equals 12 residues. The CDR3 is CASSGQGYGYTF. CDR3 bases: TGTGCCAGTTCGGGACAGGGGTATGGCTACACCTTC.

This clone was seen a handful of times. V gene TRBV27 combines with J gene TRBJ1-5; D possibly corresponds to TRBD1 (5 bases). Trimming pared 5 bases from V and 2 bases from J, leaving 7 bases between. The CDR3 runs to 13 residues. Per germline, CDR1 MNHEY and CDR2 SMNVEV (reference sequence). CDR3 nucleotides: TGTGCCAGCAGTGCGGGGGGCAATCAGCCCCAGCATTTT. Protein sequence: CASSAGGNQPQHF.

The chain links TRBV4-3 to TRBJ2-2; D is unclear. V shed 0 bases and J shed 3 bases, with 14 bases lying between them. Germline V gives CDR1 LGHNA, CDR2 YSLEER. The CDR3 loop spans 17 amino acids. DNA of the CDR3: TGCGCCAGCAGCCAAGATAATCTAGGAGCCTACACCGGGGAGCTGTTTTTT. This sequence encodes CASSQDNLGAYTGELFF.

This clone turned up a few times. DNA of the CDR3: TGTGCCAGCAGGGGCGAAACCTACGAGCAGTACTTC. Encoded protein: CASRGETYEQYF. This rearrangement joins TRBV28 to TRBJ2-7; D is unresolved. The CDR3 runs 12 residues. Trimming removed 6 bases from V and 2 bases from J, with 8 bases in between. CDR1 is MDHEN, CDR2 SYDVKM, per germline.

The chain uses TRBV9 and TRBJ2-7; 10 positions match TRBD1. The CDR3 runs 14 residues. After removal of 2 bases from V and 4 bases from J, the junction contained 3 bases not matched to a gene. CDR1 and CDR2 from the germline V gene are SGDLS and YYNGEE. Here the CDR3 DNA reads TGTGCCAGCAGCGTTGGGACAGGGGTGTACGAGCAGTACTTC. It translates to CASSVGTGVYEQYF.

This clone was counted between two and nine times. This chain uses TRBV19 with TRBJ2-7; 9 bases match TRBD1. Germline V gives CDR1 LNHDA, CDR2 SQIVND (reference sequence). There are 15 residues in the CDR3. With 5 bases clipped from V and 1 base from J, the junction kept 6 bases outside the gene matches. The chain's CDR3 is CASSGTGTGSYEQYF. CDR3 nucleotide sequence: TGTGCCAGTAGTGGCACCGGGACAGGGTCCTACGAGCAGTACTTC.

The chain carries TRBV29-1 and TRBJ1-5; 8 positions match TRBD1. The CDR3 is 14 residues long. V lost 5 bases, J lost 2 bases, and 5 bases stayed unmatched. Germline lookup yields CDR1 SQVTM and CDR2 ANQGSEA. CDR3: CSVITGGGNQPQHF. CDR3 nucleotides: TGCAGCGTTATAACAGGGGGAGGCAATCAGCCCCAGCATTTT.

The V gene is TRBV11-2, the J gene TRBJ1-4; D remains unclear. From germline, CDR1 is SGHAT and CDR2 FQNNGV. CDR3 length: 16 amino acids. Trimming removed 4 bases from V and 5 bases from J, with 17 bases in between. The CDR3 DNA sequence: TGTGCCAGCAGCTCCGGACTAAAAAACTTGAATGAAAAACTGTTTTTT. As protein: CASSSGLKNLNEKLFF.

This chain connects TRBV5-4 to TRBJ1-5; D might be TRBD1 (5 bases). The CDR3 sequence is 14 residues long. V was trimmed by 1 base and J by 2 bases, leaving 7 bases between them. Per germline, CDR1 SGHNT and CDR2 YYREEE (reference sequence). In nucleotides, the CDR3 is TGTGCCAGCAGCTTGCAAGGGGGCAATCAGCCCCAGCATTTT. Translation: CASSLQGGNQPQHF.